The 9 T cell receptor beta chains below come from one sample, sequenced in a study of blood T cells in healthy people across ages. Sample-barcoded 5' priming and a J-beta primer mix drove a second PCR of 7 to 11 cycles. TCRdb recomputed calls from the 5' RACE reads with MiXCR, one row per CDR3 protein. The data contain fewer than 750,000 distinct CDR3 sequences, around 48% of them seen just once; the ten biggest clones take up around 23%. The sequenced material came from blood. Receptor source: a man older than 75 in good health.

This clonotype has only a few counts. The CDR3 bases are TGTGCCAGCAGCTCTTACAGGGGCCGCAACTATGGCTACACCTTC. Translated, it gives CASSSYRGRNYGYTF. The chain links TRBV11-2 to TRBJ1-2; 7 bases align to TRBD1. V dropped 4 bases and J dropped 2; count of bases not matched to a gene: 7. The CDR3 is made up of 15 amino acids. The germline gives CDR1 SGHAT, CDR2 FQNNGV.

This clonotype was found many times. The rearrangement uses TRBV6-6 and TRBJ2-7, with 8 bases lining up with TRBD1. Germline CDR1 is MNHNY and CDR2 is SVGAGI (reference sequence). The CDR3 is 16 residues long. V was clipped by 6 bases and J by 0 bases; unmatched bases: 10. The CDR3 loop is CASSKDRAHNSYEQYF. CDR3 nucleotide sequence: TGTGCCAGCAGCAAGGACAGGGCCCACAACTCCTACGAGCAGTACTTC.

CDR3 in DNA: TGTGCCAGCAGCAAAACAGCGCGTCAAGAGACCCAGTACTTC. It yields the protein CASSKTARQETQYF. V is TRBV21-1 and J is TRBJ2-5. TRBV21-1 is reported as a pseudogene. The CDR3 length is 14 residues.

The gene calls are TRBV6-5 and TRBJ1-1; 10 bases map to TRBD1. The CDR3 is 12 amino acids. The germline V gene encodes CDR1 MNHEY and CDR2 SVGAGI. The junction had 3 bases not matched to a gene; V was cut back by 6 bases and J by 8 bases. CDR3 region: CASRDRGSEAFF. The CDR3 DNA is TGTGCCAGCAGGGACAGGGGGTCGGAAGCTTTCTTT.

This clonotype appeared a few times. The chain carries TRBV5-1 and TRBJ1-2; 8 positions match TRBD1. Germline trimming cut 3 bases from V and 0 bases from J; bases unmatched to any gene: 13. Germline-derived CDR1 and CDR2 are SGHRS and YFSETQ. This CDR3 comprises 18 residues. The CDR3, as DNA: TGCGCCAGCAGCTCGTCCTCGGGACAGGCGGGTCCTAACTATGGCTACACCTTC. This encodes CASSSSSGQAGPNYGYTF.

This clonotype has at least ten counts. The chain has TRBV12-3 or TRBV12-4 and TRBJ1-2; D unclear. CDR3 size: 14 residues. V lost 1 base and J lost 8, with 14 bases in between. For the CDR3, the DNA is TGTGCCAGCAGTTTAGGGGCCATGAAAAGGGGCTACACCTTC. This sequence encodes CASSLGAMKRGYTF.

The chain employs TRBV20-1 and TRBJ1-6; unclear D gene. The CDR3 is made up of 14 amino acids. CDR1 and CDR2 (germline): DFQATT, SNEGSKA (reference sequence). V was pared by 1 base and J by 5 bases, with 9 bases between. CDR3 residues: CSARGTVDNSPLHF. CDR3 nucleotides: TGCAGTGCTAGAGGGACGGTCGATAATTCACCCCTCCACTTT.

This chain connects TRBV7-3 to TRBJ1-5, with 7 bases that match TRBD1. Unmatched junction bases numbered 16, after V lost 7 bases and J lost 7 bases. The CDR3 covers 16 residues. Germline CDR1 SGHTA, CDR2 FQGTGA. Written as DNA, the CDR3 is TGTGCCAGCAACACCACTAGACAGGGAGCGGGACAGCCCCAGCATTTT. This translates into CASNTTRQGAGQPQHF.

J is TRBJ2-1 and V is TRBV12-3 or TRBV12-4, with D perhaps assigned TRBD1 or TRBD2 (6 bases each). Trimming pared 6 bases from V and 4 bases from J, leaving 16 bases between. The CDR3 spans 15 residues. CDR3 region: CASSPPGAGYNEQFF. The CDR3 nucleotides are TGTGCCAGCAGCCCTCCGGGGGCAGGGTACAATGAGCAGTTCTTC.